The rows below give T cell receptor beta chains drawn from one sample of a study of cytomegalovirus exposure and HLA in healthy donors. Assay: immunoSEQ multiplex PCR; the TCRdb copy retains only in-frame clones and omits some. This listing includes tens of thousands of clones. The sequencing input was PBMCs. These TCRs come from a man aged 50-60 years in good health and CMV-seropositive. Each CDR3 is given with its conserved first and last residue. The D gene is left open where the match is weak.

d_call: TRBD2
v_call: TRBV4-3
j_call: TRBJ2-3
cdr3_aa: CASSRLRLAASTDTQYF
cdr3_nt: TGCGCCAGCAGCCGGCTGCGACTAGCGGCTAGCACAGATACGCAGTATTTT

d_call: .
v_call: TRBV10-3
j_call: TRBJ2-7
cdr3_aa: CAIGGLSEQYF
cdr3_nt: TGTGCCATCGGCGGCCTCTCCGAGCAGTACTTC

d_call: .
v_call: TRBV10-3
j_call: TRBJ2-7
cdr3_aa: CAISSEQIYEQYF
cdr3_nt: TGTGCCATCAGCTCTGAACAGATCTACGAGCAGTACTTC

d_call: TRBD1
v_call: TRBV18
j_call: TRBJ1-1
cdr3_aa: CASSPRDSGAVPTEAFF
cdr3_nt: TGTGCCAGCTCACCACGGGACAGCGGAGCGGTTCCCACTGAAGCTTTCTTT

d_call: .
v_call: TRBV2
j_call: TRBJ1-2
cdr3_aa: CASSERANYGYTF
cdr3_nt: TGTGCCAGCAGTGAACGAGCTAACTATGGCTACACCTTC

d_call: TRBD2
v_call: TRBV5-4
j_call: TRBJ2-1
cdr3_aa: CASSLASGRENEQFF
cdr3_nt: TGTGCCAGCAGCTTGGCTAGCGGGAGAGAAAATGAGCAGTTCTTC

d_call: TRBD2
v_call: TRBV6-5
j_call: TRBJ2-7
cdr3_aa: CASSYATSGNYEQYF
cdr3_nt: TGTGCCAGCAGTTACGCGACTAGCGGGAACTACGAGCAGTACTTC

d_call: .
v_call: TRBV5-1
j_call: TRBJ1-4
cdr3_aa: CASSSYATNEKLFF
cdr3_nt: TGCGCCAGCAGCTCCTATGCAACTAATGAAAAACTGTTTTTT

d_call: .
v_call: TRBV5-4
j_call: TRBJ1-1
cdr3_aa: CASSLRGQKNTEAFF
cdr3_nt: TGTGCCAGCAGCTTACGAGGACAGAAGAACACTGAAGCTTTCTTT

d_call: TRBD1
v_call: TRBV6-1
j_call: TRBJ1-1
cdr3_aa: CASRDRAGTEAFF
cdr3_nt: TGTGCCAGCAGGGACAGGGCGGGCACTGAAGCTTTCTTT

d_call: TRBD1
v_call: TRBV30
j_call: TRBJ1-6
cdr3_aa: CAWETGGDSPLHF
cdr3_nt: TGTGCCTGGGAGACAGGGGGCGATTCACCCCTCCACTTT

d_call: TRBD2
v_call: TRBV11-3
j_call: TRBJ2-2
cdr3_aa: CASSATSGRTTNTGELFF
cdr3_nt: TGTGCCAGCAGCGCGACTAGCGGGAGGACAACTAACACCGGGGAGCTGTTTTTT

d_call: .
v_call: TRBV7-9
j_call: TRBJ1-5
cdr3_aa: CASSLGTGKLLPQHF
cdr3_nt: TGTGCCAGCAGCTTAGGAACAGGGAAACTCTTACCCCAGCATTTT

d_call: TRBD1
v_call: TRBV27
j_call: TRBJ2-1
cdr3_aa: CASSSTGPQFF
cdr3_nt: TGTGCCAGCAGCTCGACAGGGCCGCAGTTCTTC

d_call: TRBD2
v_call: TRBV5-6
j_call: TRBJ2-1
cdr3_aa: CASSSSRLAGIIHNEQFF
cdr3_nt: TGTGCCAGCAGCTCCTCAAGACTAGCGGGCATAATACACAATGAGCAGTTCTTC

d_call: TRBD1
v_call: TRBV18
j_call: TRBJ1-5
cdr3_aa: CASSPPNTGDNQPQHF
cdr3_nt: TGTGCCAGCTCACCCCCAAACACAGGGGACAATCAGCCCCAGCATTTT

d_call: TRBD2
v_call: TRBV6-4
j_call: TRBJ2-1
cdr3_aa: CASSPLAGALGEQFF
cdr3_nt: TGTGCCAGCAGTCCGCTAGCGGGGGCCCTCGGTGAGCAGTTCTTC

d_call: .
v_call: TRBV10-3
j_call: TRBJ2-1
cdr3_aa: CAISDNGQSDNEQFF
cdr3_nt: TGTGCCATCAGTGATAATGGTCAGAGCGACAATGAGCAGTTCTTC

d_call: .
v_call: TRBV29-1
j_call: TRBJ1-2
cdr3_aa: CSVHLQGYGYTF
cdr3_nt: TGCAGCGTTCATCTTCAGGGCTATGGCTACACCTTC

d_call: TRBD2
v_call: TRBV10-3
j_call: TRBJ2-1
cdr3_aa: CAISGSPGLAGWRSYNEQFF
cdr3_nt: TGTGCCATCAGTGGGAGCCCCGGGCTAGCGGGTTGGCGCTCCTACAATGAGCAGTTCTTC

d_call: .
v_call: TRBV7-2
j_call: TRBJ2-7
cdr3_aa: CASSLARKGTGVLYEQYF
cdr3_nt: TGTGCCAGCAGCTTAGCGAGGAAAGGAACGGGAGTCTTGTACGAGCAGTACTTC

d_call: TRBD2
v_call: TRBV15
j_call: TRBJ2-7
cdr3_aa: CATSRDLTSGYSYEQYF
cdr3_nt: TGTGCCACCAGCAGAGATCTGACTAGCGGTTATTCCTACGAGCAGTACTTC

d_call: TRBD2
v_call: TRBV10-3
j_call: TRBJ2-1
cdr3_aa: CAISESGRGGEQFF
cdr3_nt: TGTGCCATCAGTGAGTCGGGCCGCGGGGGTGAGCAGTTCTTC

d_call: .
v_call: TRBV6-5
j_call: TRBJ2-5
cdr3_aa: CASGHWETQYF
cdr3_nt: TGTGCCAGCGGCCATTGGGAGACCCAGTACTTC

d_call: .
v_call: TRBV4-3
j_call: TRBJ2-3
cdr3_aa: CASSQEDRLSSTDTQYF
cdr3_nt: TGCGCCAGCAGCCAAGAGGACAGACTCTCTAGCACAGATACGCAGTATTTT

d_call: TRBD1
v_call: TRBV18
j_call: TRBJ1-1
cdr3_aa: CASSPFSGGMNTEAFF
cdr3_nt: TGTGCCAGCTCACCTTTTTCAGGGGGAATGAACACTGAAGCTTTCTTT

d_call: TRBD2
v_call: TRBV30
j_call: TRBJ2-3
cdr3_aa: CAWIREADTQYF
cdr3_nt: TGTGCCTGGATCCGGGAGGCAGATACGCAGTATTTT

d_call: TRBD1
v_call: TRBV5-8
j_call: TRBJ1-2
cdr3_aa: CATGTGGVNYGYTF
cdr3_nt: TGTGCCACCGGGACAGGGGGCGTGAACTATGGCTACACCTTC

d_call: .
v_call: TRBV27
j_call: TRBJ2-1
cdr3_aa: CASSLIGRNEQFF
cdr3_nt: TGTGCCAGCAGTTTGATCGGGAGAAATGAGCAGTTCTTC

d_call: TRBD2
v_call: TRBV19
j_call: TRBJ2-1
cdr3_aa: CATRMAAAGIDNEQFF
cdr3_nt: TGTGCCACCAGAATGGCGGCAGCGGGAATAGACAATGAGCAGTTCTTC

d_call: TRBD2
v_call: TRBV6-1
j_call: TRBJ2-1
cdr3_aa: CASSEWVTSGYNEQFF
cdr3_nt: TGTGCCAGCAGTGAATGGGTGACTAGCGGGTACAATGAGCAGTTCTTC

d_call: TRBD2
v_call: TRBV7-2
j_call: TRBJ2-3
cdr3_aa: CASSNSGRGADTQYF
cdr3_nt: TGTGCCAGCAGCAATAGCGGGAGGGGGGCAGATACGCAGTATTTT

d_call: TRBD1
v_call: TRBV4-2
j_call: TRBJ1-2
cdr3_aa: CASSLDRSNYGYTF
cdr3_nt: TGTGCCAGCAGCCTGGACAGGTCTAACTATGGCTACACCTTC

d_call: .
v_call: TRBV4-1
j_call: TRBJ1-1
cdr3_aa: CASSQAGQGLGAFF
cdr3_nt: TGCGCCAGCAGCCAAGCCGGGCAGGGCCTGGGAGCTTTCTTT

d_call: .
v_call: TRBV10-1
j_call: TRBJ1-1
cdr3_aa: CASSESNLGAGTAFF
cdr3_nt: TGCGCCAGCAGTGAGTCGAACTTGGGGGCAGGGACGGCTTTCTTT

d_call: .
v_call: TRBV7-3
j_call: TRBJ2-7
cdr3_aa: CASSFSPGNSYEQYF
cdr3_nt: TGTGCCAGCAGTTTCAGCCCGGGTAACTCCTACGAGCAGTACTTC

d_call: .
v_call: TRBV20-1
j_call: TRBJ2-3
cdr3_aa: CSAGRDTQYF
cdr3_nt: TGCAGTGCTGGGAGAGATACGCAGTATTTT

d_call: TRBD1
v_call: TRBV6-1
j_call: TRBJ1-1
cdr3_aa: CASSEAGQGAEAFF
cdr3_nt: TGTGCCAGCAGTGAAGCGGGACAGGGGGCTGAAGCTTTCTTT

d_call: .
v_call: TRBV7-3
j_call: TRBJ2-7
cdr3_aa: CASSSPHEPPYEQYF
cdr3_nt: TGTGCCAGCAGCTCCCCTCACGAGCCCCCCTACGAGCAGTACTTC

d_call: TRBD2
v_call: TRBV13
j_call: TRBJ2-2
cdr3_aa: CASSLAAGVFTGELFF
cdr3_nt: TGTGCCAGCAGCTTAGCTGCGGGAGTATTCACCGGGGAGCTGTTTTTT

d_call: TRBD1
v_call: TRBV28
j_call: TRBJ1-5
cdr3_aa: CASSLLGGWQPQHF
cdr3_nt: TGTGCCAGCAGTTTATTAGGGGGCTGGCAGCCCCAGCATTTT